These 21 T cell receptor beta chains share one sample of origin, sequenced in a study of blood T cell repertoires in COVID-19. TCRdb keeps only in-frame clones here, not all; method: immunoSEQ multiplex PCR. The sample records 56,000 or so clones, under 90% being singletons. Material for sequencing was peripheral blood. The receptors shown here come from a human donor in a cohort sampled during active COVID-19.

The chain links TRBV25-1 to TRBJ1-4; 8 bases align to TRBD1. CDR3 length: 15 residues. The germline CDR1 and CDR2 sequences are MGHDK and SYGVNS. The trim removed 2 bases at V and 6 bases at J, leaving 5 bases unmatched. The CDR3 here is CASSETGTGYEKLFF. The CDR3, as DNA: TGTGCCAGCAGTGAAACCGGGACAGGTTATGAAAAACTGTTTTTT.

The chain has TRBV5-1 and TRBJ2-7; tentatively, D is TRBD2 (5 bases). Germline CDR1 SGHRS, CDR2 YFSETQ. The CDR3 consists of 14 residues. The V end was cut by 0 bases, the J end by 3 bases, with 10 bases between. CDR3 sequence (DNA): TGCGCCAGCAGCTTGGAAGGAGGAGACTACGAGCAGTACTTC. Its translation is CASSLEGGDYEQYF.

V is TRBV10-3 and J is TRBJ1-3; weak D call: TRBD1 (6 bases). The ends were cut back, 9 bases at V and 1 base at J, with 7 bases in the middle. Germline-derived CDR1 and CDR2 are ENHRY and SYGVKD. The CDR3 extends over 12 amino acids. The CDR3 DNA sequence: TGTGCCATGGGGACATCTGGAAACACCATATATTTT. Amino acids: CAMGTSGNTIYF.

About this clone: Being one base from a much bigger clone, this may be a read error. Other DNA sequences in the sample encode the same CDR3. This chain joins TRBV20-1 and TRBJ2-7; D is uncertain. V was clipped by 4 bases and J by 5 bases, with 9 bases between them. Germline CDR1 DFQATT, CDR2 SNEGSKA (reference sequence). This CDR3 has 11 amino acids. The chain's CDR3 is CSATSGHEQYF. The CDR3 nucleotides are TGCAGTGCTACCTCAGGCCACGAGCAGTACTTC.

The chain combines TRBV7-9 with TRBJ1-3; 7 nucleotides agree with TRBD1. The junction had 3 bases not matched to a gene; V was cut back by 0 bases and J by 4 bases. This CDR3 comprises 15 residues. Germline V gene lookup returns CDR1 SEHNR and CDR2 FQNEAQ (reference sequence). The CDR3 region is CASSLAQGFGNTIYF. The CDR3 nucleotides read TGTGCCAGCAGCTTAGCACAGGGGTTCGGAAACACCATATATTTT.

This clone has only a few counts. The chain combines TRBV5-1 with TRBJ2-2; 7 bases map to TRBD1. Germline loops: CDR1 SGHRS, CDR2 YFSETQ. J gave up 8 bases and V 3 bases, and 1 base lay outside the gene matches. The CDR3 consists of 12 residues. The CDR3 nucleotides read TGCGCCAGCAGCTCACAGGGGGGGGAGCTGTTTTTT. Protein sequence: CASSSQGGELFF. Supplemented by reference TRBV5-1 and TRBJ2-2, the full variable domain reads KAGVTQTPRYLIKTRGQQVTLSCSPISGHRSVSWYQQTPGQGLQFLFEYFSETQRNKGNFPGRFSGRQFSNSRSEMNVSTLELGDSALYLCASSSQGGELFFGEGSRLTVL.

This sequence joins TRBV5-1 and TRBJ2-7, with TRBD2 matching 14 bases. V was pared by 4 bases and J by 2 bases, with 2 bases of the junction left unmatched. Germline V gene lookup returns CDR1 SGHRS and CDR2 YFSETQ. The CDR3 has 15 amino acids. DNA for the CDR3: TGCGCCAGCAGCCTGGGACTAGCGGGAGCCTACGAGCAGTACTTC. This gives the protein CASSLGLAGAYEQYF. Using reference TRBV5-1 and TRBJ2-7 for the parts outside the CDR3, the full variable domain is KAGVTQTPRYLIKTRGQQVTLSCSPISGHRSVSWYQQTPGQGLQFLFEYFSETQRNKGNFPGRFSGRQFSNSRSEMNVSTLELGDSALYLCASSLGLAGAYEQYFGPGTRLTVT.

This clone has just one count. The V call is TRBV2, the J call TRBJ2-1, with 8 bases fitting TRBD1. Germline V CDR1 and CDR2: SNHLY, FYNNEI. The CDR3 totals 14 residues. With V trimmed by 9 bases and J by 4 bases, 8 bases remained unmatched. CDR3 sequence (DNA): TGTGCCAGTACCGGGACAGGAGTTTACAATGAGCAGTTCTTC. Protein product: CASTGTGVYNEQFF.

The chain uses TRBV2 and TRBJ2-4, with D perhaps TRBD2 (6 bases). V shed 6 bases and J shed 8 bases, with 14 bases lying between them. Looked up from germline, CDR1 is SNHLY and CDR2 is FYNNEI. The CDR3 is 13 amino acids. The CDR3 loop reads CASSPGRRDIQYF. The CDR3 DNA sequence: TGTGCCAGCAGCCCGGGAAGGAGGGACATTCAGTACTTC.

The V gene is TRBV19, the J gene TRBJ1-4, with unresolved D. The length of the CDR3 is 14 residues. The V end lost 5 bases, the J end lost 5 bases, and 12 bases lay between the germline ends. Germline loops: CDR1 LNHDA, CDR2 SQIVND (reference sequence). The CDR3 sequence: CASSFNSPNEKLFF. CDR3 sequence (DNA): TGTGCCAGTAGTTTTAACAGTCCGAATGAAAAACTGTTTTTT.

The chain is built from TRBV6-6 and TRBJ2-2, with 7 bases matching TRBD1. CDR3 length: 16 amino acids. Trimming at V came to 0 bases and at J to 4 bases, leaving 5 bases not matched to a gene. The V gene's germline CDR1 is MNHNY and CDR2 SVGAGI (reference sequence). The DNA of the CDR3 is TGTGCCAGCAGTTACTCGAGACAGGGCAGCACCGGGGAGCTGTTTTTT. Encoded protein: CASSYSRQGSTGELFF.

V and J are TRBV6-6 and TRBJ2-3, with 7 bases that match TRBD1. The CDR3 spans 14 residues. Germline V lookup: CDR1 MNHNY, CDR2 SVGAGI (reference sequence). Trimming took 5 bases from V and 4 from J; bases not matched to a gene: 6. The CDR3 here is CASSNRGSADTQYF. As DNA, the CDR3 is TGTGCCAGCAGTAACAGGGGTTCGGCAGATACGCAGTATTTT.

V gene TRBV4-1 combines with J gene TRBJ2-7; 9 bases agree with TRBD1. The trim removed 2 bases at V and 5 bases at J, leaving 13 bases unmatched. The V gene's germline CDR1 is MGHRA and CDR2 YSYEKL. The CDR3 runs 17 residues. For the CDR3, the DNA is TGCGCCAGCAGCCAACACTACAGGGGGCAAGGGGAGGACGAGCAGTACTTC. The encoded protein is CASSQHYRGQGEDEQYF.

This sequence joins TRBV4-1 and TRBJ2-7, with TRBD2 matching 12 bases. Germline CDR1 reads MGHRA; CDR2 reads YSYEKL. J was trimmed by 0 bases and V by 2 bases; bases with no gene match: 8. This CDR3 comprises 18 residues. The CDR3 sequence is CASSQLLAGGPFSYEQYF. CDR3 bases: TGCGCCAGCAGCCAACTACTAGCGGGAGGTCCTTTCTCCTACGAGCAGTACTTC.

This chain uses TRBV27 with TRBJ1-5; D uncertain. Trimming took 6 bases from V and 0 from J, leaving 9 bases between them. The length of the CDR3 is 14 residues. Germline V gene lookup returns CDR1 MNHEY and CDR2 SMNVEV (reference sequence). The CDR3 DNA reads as TGTGCCAGCAGAACCGGGTATAGCAATCAGCCCCAGCATTTT. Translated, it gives CASRTGYSNQPQHF.

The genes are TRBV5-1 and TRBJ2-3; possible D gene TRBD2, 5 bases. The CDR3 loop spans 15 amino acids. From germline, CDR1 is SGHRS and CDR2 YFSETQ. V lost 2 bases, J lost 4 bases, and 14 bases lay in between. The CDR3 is CASSFGSSEADTQYF. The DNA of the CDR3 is TGCGCCAGCAGCTTCGGGTCGTCGGAGGCAGATACGCAGTATTTT.

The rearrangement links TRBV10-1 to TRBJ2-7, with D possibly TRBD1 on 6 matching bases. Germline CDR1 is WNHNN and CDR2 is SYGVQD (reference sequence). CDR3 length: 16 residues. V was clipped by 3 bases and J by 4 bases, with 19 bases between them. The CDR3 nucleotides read TGCGCCAGCAGTGATGAAGAGGGGGTAACGGGGTACGAGCAGTACTTC. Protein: CASSDEEGVTGYEQYF.

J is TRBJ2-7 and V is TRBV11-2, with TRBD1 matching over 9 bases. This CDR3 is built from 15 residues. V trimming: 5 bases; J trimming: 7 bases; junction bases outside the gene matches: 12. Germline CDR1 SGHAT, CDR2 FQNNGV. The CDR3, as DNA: TGTGCCAGCAGCCCATGGGACAGGGCCCTGAGGGAGCAGTACTTC. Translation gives CASSPWDRALREQYF. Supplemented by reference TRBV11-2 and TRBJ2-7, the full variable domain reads EAGVAQSPRYKIIEKRQSVAFWCNPISGHATLYWYQQILGQGPKLLIQFQNNGVVDDSQLPKDRFSAERLKGVDSTLKIQPAKLEDSAVYLCASSPWDRALREQYFGPGTRLTVT.

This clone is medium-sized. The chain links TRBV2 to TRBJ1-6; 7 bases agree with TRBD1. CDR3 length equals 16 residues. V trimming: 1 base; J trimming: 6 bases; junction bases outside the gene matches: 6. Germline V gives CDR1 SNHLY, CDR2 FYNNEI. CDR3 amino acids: CASSEVWGQPNSPLHF. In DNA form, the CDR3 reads TGTGCCAGCAGTGAAGTGTGGGGACAGCCTAATTCACCCCTCCACTTT.

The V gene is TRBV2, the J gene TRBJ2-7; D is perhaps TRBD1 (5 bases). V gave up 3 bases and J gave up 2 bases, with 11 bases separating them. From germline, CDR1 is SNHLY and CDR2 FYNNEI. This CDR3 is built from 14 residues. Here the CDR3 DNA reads TGTGCCAGCAGTGAGGACATATTTACCTACGAGCAGTACTTC. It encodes CASSEDIFTYEQYF.

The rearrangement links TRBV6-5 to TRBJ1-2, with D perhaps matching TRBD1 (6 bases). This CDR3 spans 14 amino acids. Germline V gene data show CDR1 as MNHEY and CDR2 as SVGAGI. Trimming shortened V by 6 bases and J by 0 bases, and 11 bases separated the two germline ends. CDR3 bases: TGTGCCAGCAGGACAGGCTCAACTAACTATGGCTACACCTTC. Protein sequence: CASRTGSTNYGYTF.